A single sample gave rise to the 21 T cell receptor beta chains below, sequenced in a study of shared clonotypes between healthy human individuals. The data were produced by immunoSEQ multiplex PCR, yet TCRdb's version contains in-frame clones alone and is incomplete. The table includes some 2.3 million clones, more than 80% detected once. The sample comprised naive CD4+ T cells from PBMCs. The subset was: CD45RA+ positively selected. The receptors originated from a man aged 18 to 29 in good health. Some clones in this sample may be carry-over from other donors' samples.

The chain carries TRBV28 and TRBJ1-5, with 7 bases identical to TRBD1. Losses at the gene ends were 2 bases for V and 5 bases for J; bases not matched to a gene: 12. Germline loops: CDR1 MDHEN, CDR2 SYDVKM. The CDR3 has 17 amino acids. The DNA of the CDR3 is TGTGCCAGCAGTTTAAGGCAGGGGGGGGAAAGATATCAGCCCCAGCATTTT. It yields the protein CASSLRQGGERYQPQHF. The whole variable domain, filled in from reference TRBV28 and TRBJ1-5, reads DVKVTQSSRYLVKRTGEKVFLECVQDMDHENMFWYRQDPGLGLRLIYFSYDVKMKEKGDIPEGYSVSREKKERFSLILESASTNQTSMYLCASSLRQGGERYQPQHFGDGTRLSIL.

The chain couples TRBV7-9 to TRBJ1-2, with D perhaps matching TRBD1 (6 bases). The germline V gene has CDR1 SEHNR and CDR2 FQNEAQ (reference sequence). The V and J ends lost 1 base and 7 bases respectively, with 13 bases between them. The CDR3 runs to 14 residues. The CDR3 coding sequence is TGTGCCAGCAGCTTAGAATGGGACACGTCTGGCTACACCTTC. Its protein product is CASSLEWDTSGYTF.

CDR3 amino acids: CASSLSLAETDTQYF. The CDR3, as DNA: TGCGCCAGCAGCTTGAGCCTAGCGGAAACAGATACGCAGTATTTT. The J gene is TRBJ2-3, the V gene TRBV5-1; 7 positions agree with TRBD2. Looked up from germline, CDR1 is SGHRS and CDR2 is YFSETQ. CDR3 length equals 15 residues. The junction had 5 bases not matched to a gene; V was cut back by 1 base and J by 3 bases.

This clone was recorded only once. The chain is built from TRBV9 and TRBJ1-1; D perhaps matches TRBD1 (5 bases). Germline CDR1 reads SGDLS; CDR2 reads YYNGEE. The CDR3 is 16 amino acids. Trimming pared 6 bases from V and 0 bases from J, leaving 18 bases between. CDR3 in DNA: TGTGCCAGCAACAAAGGGGTCACGATGGTGAACACTGAAGCTTTCTTT. Protein: CASNKGVTMVNTEAFF.

V usage is TRBV29-1 and J usage is TRBJ1-1; tentative D call: TRBD1 (5 bases). V lost 4 bases, J lost 5 bases, and 23 bases lay in between. This CDR3 contains 16 residues. The V gene's germline CDR1 is SQVTM and CDR2 ANQGSEA. Here the CDR3 reads CSVVSQGWVIGTEAFF. As DNA, the CDR3 is TGCAGCGTTGTTAGTCAGGGTTGGGTAATAGGTACTGAAGCTTTCTTT.

The chain carries TRBV7-2 and TRBJ1-5, with unresolved D. Germline values: CDR1 SGHTA, CDR2 FQGNSA. CDR3 length equals 13 residues. Trimming removed 2 bases from V and 7 bases from J, with 9 bases in between. CDR3 DNA: TGTGCCAGCAGCTTAAGTATTGGACAGCCCCAGCATTTT. Its protein is CASSLSIGQPQHF. The full variable domain, completed using reference TRBV7-2 and TRBJ1-5, is GAGVSQSPSNKVTEKGKDVELRCDPISGHTALYWYRQSLGQGLEFLIYFQGNSAPDKSGLPSDRFSAERTGGSVSTLTIQRTQQEDSAVYLCASSLSIGQPQHFGDGTRLSIL.

This clone was recorded a few times. This chain uses TRBV2 with TRBJ1-1; D ambiguous. CDR3 size: 12 residues. CDR1 SNHLY and CDR2 FYNNEI come from the germline V gene. The V gene lost 2 bases and the J gene lost 3 bases, with 4 bases spanning the gap. The CDR3: CASSEQDTEAFF. In DNA form, the CDR3 reads TGTGCCAGCAGTGAACAGGACACTGAAGCTTTCTTT.

This clone was seen only once. This sequence joins TRBV7-8 and TRBJ1-3, with a weak D call TRBD1 (5 bases). Per the germline V gene, CDR1 is SGHVS and CDR2 is FQNEAQ. There are 15 residues in the CDR3. V was clipped by 7 bases and J by 2 bases, with 15 bases between them. CDR3 nucleotide sequence: TGTGCCAGCACCGAGGGACGTGGGACTGGAAACACCATATATTTT. Translation gives CASTEGRGTGNTIYF.

This clone occurred once. The chain uses TRBV5-4 and TRBJ1-2, with D hard to call. V dropped 4 bases and J dropped 4 bases, with 20 bases sitting between them. The length of the CDR3 is 16 residues. CDR1 is SGHNT and CDR2 is YYREEE in the germline V gene (reference sequence). DNA of the CDR3: TGTGCCAGCAGCCCGGACCAGGTTTCTTCCATCTATGGCTACACCTTC. Translated: CASSPDQVSSIYGYTF.

The chain links TRBV6-4 to TRBJ2-5; D remains ambiguous. The CDR3 consists of 13 residues. Germline V gene lookup returns CDR1 MRHNA and CDR2 SNTAGT. Trimming removed 6 bases at V and 5 bases at J, with 13 bases between. This CDR3 reads CASSNDLGETQYF. In DNA, the CDR3 is TGTGCCAGCAGCAATGACCTGGGGGAGACCCAGTACTTC.

This clone has just one count. The chain couples TRBV13 to TRBJ2-5; 7 positions agree with TRBD1. Losses at the gene ends were 6 bases for V and 3 bases for J; bases not matched to a gene: 4. The CDR3 contains 13 residues. Germline V gene sequence: CDR1 PRHDT, CDR2 FYEKMQ (reference sequence). For the CDR3, the DNA is TGTGCCAGCAGGCGTACAGGGGAAGAGACCCAGTACTTC. Protein sequence: CASRRTGEETQYF.

Worth noting for this clone: Other DNA sequences within the sample encode an identical CDR3. The chain combines TRBV20-1 with TRBJ2-1; 8 bases align to TRBD2. Per germline, CDR1 DFQATT and CDR2 SNEGSKA (reference sequence). There are 11 residues in the CDR3. Trimming took 3 bases from V and 9 from J; bases not matched to a gene: 1. The CDR3 DNA follows: TGCAGTGCTAGCCGGGAGGGTGAGCAGTTCTTC. It translates to CSASREGEQFF.

The rearrangement links TRBV10-1 to TRBJ1-2; perhaps TRBD1 as D (6 bases). The V end was cut by 2 bases, the J end by 3 bases, with 16 bases between. The CDR3 loop spans 16 amino acids. Per the germline V gene, CDR1 is WNHNN and CDR2 is SYGVQD (reference sequence). CDR3 amino acids: CASSERETGTDYGYTF. DNA of the CDR3: TGCGCCAGCAGTGAGAGGGAAACAGGGACGGACTATGGCTACACCTTC.

V and J are TRBV5-1 and TRBJ2-5, with 8 nucleotides matching TRBD2. The CDR3 loop spans 17 amino acids. Per germline, CDR1 SGHRS and CDR2 YFSETQ. V lost 0 bases, J lost 1 base, and 8 bases stayed unmatched. CDR3 DNA: TGCGCCAGCAGCTTGGCCGGGGCGGGAGGCCTCCAAGAGACCCAGTACTTC. It encodes CASSLAGAGGLQETQYF.

V is TRBV4-3 and J is TRBJ2-1; 15 bases map to TRBD2. This CDR3 has 15 residues. V gave up 3 bases and J gave up 9 bases; unmatched junction bases: 3. The V gene's germline CDR1 is LGHNA and CDR2 YSLEER. The CDR3 DNA follows: TGCGCCAGCAGCCAGGGACTAGCGGGAGGATTTGAGCAGTTCTTC. Its translation: CASSQGLAGGFEQFF.

This sequence joins TRBV7-9 and TRBJ2-2, with 7 positions matching TRBD1. Germline CDR1 SEHNR, CDR2 FQNEAQ (reference sequence). Trimming took 4 bases from V and 7 from J; bases not matched to a gene: 9. The CDR3 runs to 15 residues. The CDR3 nucleotides read TGTGCCAGCAGCTACCGACAGGGTTTGGGCGGGGAGCTGTTTTTT. Its translation is CASSYRQGLGGELFF. The complete variable domain, with remaining parts taken from reference TRBV7-9 and TRBJ2-2, reads DTGVSQNPRHKITKRGQNVTFRCDPISEHNRLYWYRQTLGQGPEFLTYFQNEAQLEKSRLLSDRFSAERPKGSFSTLEIQRTEQGDSAMYLCASSYRQGLGGELFFGEGSRLTVL.

The rearrangement links TRBV2 to TRBJ1-5, with D uncertain. There are 15 residues in the CDR3. The germline V and J ends were trimmed by 8 bases and 4 bases, with 18 bases remaining between them. From germline, CDR1 is SNHLY and CDR2 FYNNEI. The CDR3 protein is CASRQQAGNNQPQHF. CDR3 sequence (DNA): TGTGCCAGCCGTCAGCAAGCGGGTAATAATCAGCCCCAGCATTTT. Full variable domain (remainder filled in from reference TRBV2 and TRBJ1-5): EPEVTQTPSHQVTQMGQEVILRCVPISNHLYFYWYRQILGQKVEFLVSFYNNEISEKSEIFDDQFSVERPDGSNFTLKIRSTKLEDSAMYFCASRQQAGNNQPQHFGDGTRLSIL.

This clone was detected once. This sequence joins TRBV18 and TRBJ2-1; D is possibly TRBD2 (6 bases). The CDR3 contains 12 residues. Germline CDR1 reads KGHSH; CDR2 reads LQKENI. V lost 3 bases and J 10 bases, leaving 10 bases between the germline ends. This chain's CDR3 is CASSPGGREQFF. CDR3 in DNA: TGTGCCAGCTCACCGGGGGGTCGGGAGCAGTTCTTC.

The chain is built from TRBV5-1 and TRBJ2-1, with 9 bases that match TRBD2. The ends lost 0 bases at V and 8 bases at J; junction bases unmatched: 6. CDR1 is SGHRS, CDR2 YFSETQ, per germline. CDR3 size: 15 residues. The CDR3 protein is CASSLVREGRYEQFF. The DNA for the CDR3 is TGCGCCAGCAGCTTGGTGCGGGAGGGCCGGTATGAGCAGTTCTTC.

This chain connects TRBV30 to TRBJ1-4, with TRBD1 matching over 10 bases. Germline loops: CDR1 GTSNPN, CDR2 SVGIG (reference sequence). The junction had 7 bases not matched to a gene; V was cut back by 2 bases and J by 4 bases. The length of the CDR3 is 16 residues. The CDR3 DNA sequence: TGTGCCTGGAGTTGGTCCCGGACAGGGGGTAATGAAAAACTGTTTTTT. This sequence encodes CAWSWSRTGGNEKLFF.

This clone appeared a single time. The CDR3 region has the DNA TGTGCCAGCAGCCAAACAGGGGCCTACGTTGAGCAGTACTTC. It codes for CASSQTGAYVEQYF. V and J are TRBV7-3 and TRBJ2-7, with TRBD1 matching 7 bases. After removal of 5 bases from V and 7 bases from J, the junction contained 11 bases not matched to a gene. Germline CDR1 and CDR2: SGHTA and FQGTGA. This CDR3 region has 14 residues.